This is a list of T cell receptor beta chains from one sample in a study of cytomegalovirus exposure and HLA in healthy donors. Using immunoSEQ multiplex PCR, the repertoire was profiled, and TCRdb retains in-frame clones only, with some absent. Of some 120,000 clones in the sample, about 79% were seen once. Sequencing input: PBMCs. The receptor source for this set is a human donor in good health. CDR3s include the opening cysteine and the closing phenylalanine or tryptophan. A D gene is named only where the DNA matches it firmly. Size values are once, few and many counts, or a class for expanded clones, and some rows have none.

-	-	TRBV28	TRBJ1-5	CASSFKIGTGNQPQHF	TGTGCCAGCAGTTTTAAAATAGGGACTGGCAATCAGCCCCAGCATTTT
-	TRBD1	TRBV9	TRBJ1-4	CASSSLTGRSEKLFF	TGTGCCAGCAGCTCCCTGACAGGGAGGAGCGAAAAACTGTTTTTT
-	TRBD1	TRBV30	TRBJ1-1	CAWTVGQLNTEAFF	TGTGCCTGGACCGTGGGACAGCTGAACACTGAAGCTTTCTTT
once	-	TRBV19	TRBJ1-5	CASSQNLRNQPQHF	TGTGCCAGTAGCCAGAATTTGCGCAATCAGCCCCAGCATTTT
-	TRBD1	TRBV27	TRBJ1-1	CASSKGAGAAFF	TGTGCCAGCAGTAAGGGGGCGGGTGCGGCTTTCTTT
-	-	TRBV18	TRBJ1-2	CASSPRDGGYTF	TGTGCCAGCTCACCCAGGGATGGTGGCTACACCTTC
few	TRBD1	TRBV5-1	TRBJ1-1	CASSYRGDTEAFF	TGCGCCAGCAGCTACAGGGGGGACACTGAAGCTTTCTTT
once	TRBD1	TRBV15	TRBJ2-7	CATSRLTGADGSEQYF	TGTGCCACCAGCAGATTGACAGGGGCGGATGGTTCCGAGCAGTACTTC
-	TRBD2	TRBV6-5	TRBJ2-5	CASSYSPSGRAWTQYF	TGTGCCAGCAGTTACTCGCCTAGCGGGAGGGCCTGGACCCAGTACTTC
few	-	TRBV7-2	TRBJ2-7	CASSLGGPYEQYF	TGTGCCAGCAGCTTAGGTGGGCCTTACGAGCAGTACTTC
-	TRBD2	TRBV18	TRBJ2-7	CASSPLGGGNEQYF	TGTGCCAGCTCACCCCTCGGGGGAGGGAACGAGCAGTACTTC
once	TRBD1	TRBV5-1	TRBJ2-2	CASSPSGQGWNTGELFF	TGCGCCAGCAGCCCATCAGGACAGGGCTGGAACACCGGGGAGCTGTTTTTT
-	-	TRBV28	TRBJ2-3	CASSSPASTDTQYF	TGTGCCAGCAGTTCTCCCGCGAGCACAGATACGCAGTATTTT
-	TRBD1	TRBV29-1	TRBJ1-1	CSVGDSWNTEAFF	TGCAGCGTGGGGGACAGTTGGAACACTGAAGCTTTCTTT
-	-	TRBV7-8	TRBJ1-3	CASRRGGTGNTIYF	TGTGCCAGCAGGAGGGGGGGGACCGGAAACACCATATATTTT
once	-	TRBV11-2	TRBJ2-7	CASSPRSYEQYF	TGTGCCAGCAGCCCCCGGTCCTACGAGCAGTACTTC
-	-	TRBV7-2	TRBJ1-5	CASSPQGGSRQPQHF	TGTGCCAGCAGCCCCCAAGGGGGTAGTCGTCAGCCCCAGCATTTT
-	TRBD2	TRBV10-1	TRBJ2-4	CASSESGTNNIQYF	TGCGCCAGCAGTGAGTCGGGGACTAACAACATTCAGTACTTC
few	-	TRBV11-2	TRBJ2-7	CASSWGDNEQYF	TGTGCCAGCAGCTGGGGGGATAACGAGCAGTACTTC
-	TRBD2	TRBV4-1	TRBJ2-2	CASSQDPGTSFGNTGELFF	TGCGCCAGCAGCCAGGACCCGGGGACTAGCTTCGGTAACACCGGGGAGCTGTTTTTT
-	-	TRBV30	TRBJ1-2	CAYGGVGYTF	TGTGCCTACGGGGGGGTTGGCTACACCTTC
-	-	TRBV6-1	TRBJ1-2	CASSESGGVRYGYTF	TGTGCCAGCAGTGAATCCGGGGGGGTTCGCTATGGCTACACCTTC
-	-	TRBV2	TRBJ1-5	CASSVPNRVSQPQHF	TGTGCCAGCAGTGTGCCTAACAGGGTTAGTCAGCCCCAGCATTTT
-	-	TRBV2	TRBJ1-5	CASSDQNQPQHF	TGTGCCAGCAGTGACCAAAATCAGCCCCAGCATTTT
once	-	TRBV28	TRBJ2-1	CASSLGRVPYNEQFF	TGTGCCAGCAGTTTGGGCAGGGTTCCTTACAATGAGCAGTTCTTC
-	TRBD2	TRBV4-2	TRBJ2-3	CASSQDTQAGTDTQYF	TGTGCCAGCAGCCAAGATACGCAAGCGGGGACAGATACGCAGTATTTT
-	-	TRBV7-8	TRBJ2-7	CASSYPGSGVAIYEQYF	TGTGCCAGCAGTTACCCAGGCTCCGGGGTCGCGATCTACGAGCAGTACTTC
-	TRBD1	TRBV6-1	TRBJ1-1	CASNRQGIVEAFF	TGTGCCAGCAATCGACAGGGAATTGTTGAAGCTTTCTTT
-	-	TRBV28	TRBJ1-5	CASSFFALGGARQPQHF	TGTGCCAGCAGTTTTTTTGCTCTCGGGGGGGCCAGGCAGCCCCAGCATTTT
few	-	TRBV19	TRBJ1-1	CASSRSWRNTEAFF	TGTGCCAGTAGTCGTAGCTGGAGGAACACTGAAGCTTTCTTT